This TCR beta chain was identified during a study of T-cell memory formation after mild COVID-19. Study details: TCR clusters largely stayed donor specific. Findings of the study overall: Pre-infection memory showed some responding clones, and this suggested that cross-reactive memory joined. CD4+ contracting clones were mainly CM and EM; CD8+ ones, EMRA. Whether day 37 second-wave clones are SARS-CoV-2-specific was not confirmed.

V lost 10 bases, J lost 3 bases, and 15 bases lay in between. There are 13 residues in the CDR3. TCRdb reanalysed the 5' RACE reads using MiXCR and keeps one entry per CDR3 protein. This sample has approximately 210,000 distinct CDR3 sequences, with roughly a tenth found just once. This clonotype was detected a few times. The antigen remains undetermined. The V call is TRBV12-3 or TRBV12-4, the J call TRBJ1-1, with D possibly matching TRBD1 (5 bases). Material for sequencing was PBMCs or a T cell subset sorted from them (not recorded which). This TCR came from a man younger than 35 who had mild COVID-19 (a few samples of this study predate the infection). Cell type and time point are not known. CDR3 in DNA: TGTGCCACCGGCACCCGGGGGGACACTGAAGCTTTCTTT. It yields the protein CATGTRGDTEAFF.